This entry lists 13 T cell receptor beta chains sequenced from one sample in a study of CD4 T cells in relation to SARS-CoV-2 and coronaviruses. Libraries were prepared by immunoSEQ multiplex PCR; TCRdb keeps only in-frame clonotypes and omits some of them. The table shows tens of thousands of clones, with 70% to 85% occurring only once. Their antigens are not known. Before the COVID-19 pandemic, during about 2010-2018, CD4+ T cells were taken from unexposed donors. After about 10 days of culture, CD4+ T cells were isolated. Sequencing used CD4+ T cells from PBMCs, cultured in vitro. The receptors were sampled from a human donor in good health.

The chain couples TRBV7-2 to TRBJ2-7, with D perhaps TRBD2 (6 bases). Trimming removed 2 bases from V and 4 bases from J, with 9 bases in between. In germline, CDR1 is SGHTA, CDR2 FQGNSA. The CDR3 runs to 13 residues. In DNA, the CDR3 is TGTGCCAGCAGCTTACCGGGAGCTTACGAGCAGTACTTC. Its protein product is CASSLPGAYEQYF. The full variable domain, rest sourced from reference TRBV7-2 and TRBJ2-7, is GAGVSQSPSNKVTEKGKDVELRCDPISGHTALYWYRQSLGQGLEFLIYFQGNSAPDKSGLPSDRFSAERTGGSVSTLTIQRTQQEDSAVYLCASSLPGAYEQYFGPGTRLTVT.

This clone was observed once. The chain couples TRBV6-5 to TRBJ1-1; D might be TRBD1 (6 bases). The CDR3 covers 15 residues. Trimming shortened V by 2 bases and J by 5 bases, and 15 bases separated the two germline ends. Germline V gene lookup returns CDR1 MNHEY and CDR2 SVGAGI. In nucleotides, the CDR3 is TGTGCCAGCAGTTACATGAGAGCCCAGGGGACTGAAGCTTTCTTT. Amino acid sequence: CASSYMRAQGTEAFF.

The rearrangement joins TRBV6-5 to TRBJ2-3, with 7 positions matching TRBD1. The CDR3 is 16 residues long. With 0 bases clipped from V and 2 bases from J, the junction kept 5 bases outside the gene matches. Germline V gene lookup returns CDR1 MNHEY and CDR2 SVGAGI. The CDR3 sequence: CASSYSVDRVTDTQYF. The CDR3 DNA sequence: TGTGCCAGCAGTTACTCGGTAGACAGGGTCACAGATACGCAGTATTTT.

The V call is TRBV19, the J call TRBJ2-5; TRBD1 might be the D (6 bases). CDR1 and CDR2 from the germline V gene are LNHDA and SQIVND (reference sequence). This CDR3 is 14 amino acids long. Trimming removed 5 bases at V and 5 bases at J, with 15 bases between. The CDR3 loop is CASSLQGIGETQYF. CDR3 nucleotides: TGTGCCAGTAGTCTGCAGGGGATAGGCGAGACCCAGTACTTC.

V is TRBV4-3 and J is TRBJ2-1, with 11 bases lining up with TRBD2. V lost 4 bases to trimming and J lost 8 bases; unmatched junction nucleotides: 10. Germline V gene sequence: CDR1 LGHNA, CDR2 YSLEER. The CDR3 totals 16 residues. This CDR3 is CASSPLASGGLDEQFF. The CDR3 coding sequence is TGCGCCAGCAGCCCCTTGGCTAGCGGGGGGTTAGATGAGCAGTTCTTC.

The chain has TRBV21-1 and TRBJ2-7; the table assigns TRBD1, which was not confirmed against the DNA. TRBV21-1 is an annotated pseudogene. The CDR3 length is 22 residues. The CDR3 region is CASSKVGDREGRFKVGIYEQYF. The CDR3 region has the DNA TGTGCCAGCAGCAAAGTGGGGGACAGGGAGGGCCGCTTTAAGGTTGGTATTTACGAGCAGTACTTC.

This clone was found once. V is TRBV9 and J is TRBJ2-1; 7 nucleotides align to TRBD2. The CDR3 runs to 18 residues. Looked up from germline, CDR1 is SGDLS and CDR2 is YYNGEE. V lost 0 bases to trimming and J lost 3 bases; unmatched junction nucleotides: 12. The CDR3 nucleotides read TGTGCCAGCAGCGTAGGCCGGGGGGTTGGGGGAGTCTACAATGAGCAGTTCTTC. This sequence encodes CASSVGRGVGGVYNEQFF. Full variable domain (rest looked up from reference TRBV9 and TRBJ2-1): DSGVTQTPKHLITATGQRVTLRCSPRSGDLSVYWYQQSLDQGLQFLIQYYNGEERAKGNILERFSAQQFPDLHSELNLSSLELGDSALYFCASSVGRGVGGVYNEQFFGPGTRLTVL.

This chain joins TRBV14 and TRBJ1-4; TRBD1 matches 7 bases. This CDR3 region has 15 residues. Germline V lookup: CDR1 SGHDN, CDR2 FVKESK. The J segment lost 8 bases and the V segment lost 4 bases, leaving 10 bases of the junction unmatched. CDR3 protein: CASSLKQGSGEKLFF. The CDR3 DNA sequence: TGTGCCAGCAGCCTCAAACAGGGGAGTGGGGAAAAACTGTTTTTT. Full variable domain (rest looked up from reference TRBV14 and TRBJ1-4): EAGVTQFPSHSVIEKGQTVTLRCDPISGHDNLYWYRRVMGKEIKFLLHFVKESKQDESGMPNNRFLAERTGGTYSTLKVQPAELEDSGVYFCASSLKQGSGEKLFFGSGTQLSVL.

This clone was detected a few times. The chain recombines TRBV5-1 with TRBJ2-4; D remains ambiguous. This CDR3 is built from 14 residues. Germline values: CDR1 SGHRS, CDR2 YFSETQ. The ends were cut back, 4 bases at V and 8 bases at J, with 16 bases in the middle. The DNA of the CDR3 is TGCGCCAGCAGCCCCGGGCGTAGTCGGGACATTCAGTACTTC. Amino acid sequence: CASSPGRSRDIQYF.

This clone has a handful of counts. The DNA for the CDR3 is TGTGCCAGCAGTGAATATGGGACACGCTCTGGAAACACCATATATTTT. This translates into CASSEYGTRSGNTIYF. The chain combines TRBV25-1 with TRBJ1-3, with D maybe TRBD1 (6 bases). V lost 0 bases and J 0 bases, leaving 9 bases between the germline ends. Germline V lookup: CDR1 MGHDK, CDR2 SYGVNS. This CDR3 contains 16 residues.

The chain is built from TRBV6-7 and TRBJ1-4; D is unresolved. TRBV6-7 is an ORF for which the function is uncertain. The CDR3 runs 16 residues. The V gene lost 2 bases and the J gene lost 0 bases, with 10 bases spanning the gap. CDR3 amino acids: CASSYVRSATNEKLFF. In DNA, the CDR3 is TGTGCCAGCAGTTACGTCCGGTCCGCAACTAATGAAAAACTGTTTTTT.

The chain employs TRBV6-2 or TRBV6-3 and TRBJ2-1, with D maybe TRBD2 (5 bases). This CDR3 has 12 amino acids. Trimming removed 4 bases at V and 8 bases at J, with 9 bases between. Germline V gene sequence: CDR1 MNHEY, CDR2 SVGEGT. The CDR3 here is CASSFTRDEQFF. CDR3 sequence (DNA): TGTGCCAGCAGTTTTACTAGGGATGAGCAGTTCTTC.

J is TRBJ1-2 and V is TRBV19; no reliable D call. The CDR3 spans 15 residues. In germline, CDR1 is LNHDA, CDR2 SQIVND (reference sequence). V lost 5 bases and J 0 bases, leaving 13 bases between the germline ends. The chain's CDR3 is CASSAVEIANYGYTF. The CDR3 DNA reads as TGTGCCAGTAGTGCCGTGGAAATTGCTAACTATGGCTACACCTTC.